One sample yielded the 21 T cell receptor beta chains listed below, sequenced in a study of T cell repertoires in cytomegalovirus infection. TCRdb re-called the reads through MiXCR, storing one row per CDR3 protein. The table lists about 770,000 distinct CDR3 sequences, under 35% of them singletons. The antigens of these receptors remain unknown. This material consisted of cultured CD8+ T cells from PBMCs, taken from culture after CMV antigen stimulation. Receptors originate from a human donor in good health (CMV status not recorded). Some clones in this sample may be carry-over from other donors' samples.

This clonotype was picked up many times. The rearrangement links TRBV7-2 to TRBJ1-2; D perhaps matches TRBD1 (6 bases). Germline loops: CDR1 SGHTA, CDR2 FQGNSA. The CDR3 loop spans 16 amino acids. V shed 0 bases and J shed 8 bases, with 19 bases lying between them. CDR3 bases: TGTGCCAGCAGCTTAGCGGGGGGGAACAGGGTGGAGGGCTACACCTTC. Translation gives CASSLAGGNRVEGYTF.

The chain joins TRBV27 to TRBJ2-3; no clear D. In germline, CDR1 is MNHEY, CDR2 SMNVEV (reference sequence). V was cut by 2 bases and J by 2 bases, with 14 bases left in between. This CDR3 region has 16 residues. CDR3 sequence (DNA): TGTGCCAGCAGTTTAGCCCGTACTCTGAACACAGATACGCAGTATTTT. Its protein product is CASSLARTLNTDTQYF.

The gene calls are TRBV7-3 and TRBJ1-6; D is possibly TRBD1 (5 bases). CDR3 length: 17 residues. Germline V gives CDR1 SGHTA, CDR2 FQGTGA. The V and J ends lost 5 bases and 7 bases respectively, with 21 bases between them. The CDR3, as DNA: TGTGCCAGCAGCCCAGGCCCCCAGGGTAGTAAGAATTCACCCCTCCACTTT. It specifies CASSPGPQGSKNSPLHF.

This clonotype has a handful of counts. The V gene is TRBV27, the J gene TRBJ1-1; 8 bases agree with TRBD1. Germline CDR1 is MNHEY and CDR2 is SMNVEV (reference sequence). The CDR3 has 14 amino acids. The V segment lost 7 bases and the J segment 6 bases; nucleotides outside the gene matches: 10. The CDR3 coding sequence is TGTGCCAGCATGCCAGGGGGCGCATATTCTGAAGCTTTCTTT. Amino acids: CASMPGGAYSEAFF.

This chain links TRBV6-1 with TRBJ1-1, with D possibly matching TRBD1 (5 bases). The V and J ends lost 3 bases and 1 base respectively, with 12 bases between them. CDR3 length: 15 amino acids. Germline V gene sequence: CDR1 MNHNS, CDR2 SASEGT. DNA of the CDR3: TGTGCCAGCAGTGACCGCGGGGACCAGAACACTGAAGCTTTCTTT. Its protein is CASSDRGDQNTEAFF.

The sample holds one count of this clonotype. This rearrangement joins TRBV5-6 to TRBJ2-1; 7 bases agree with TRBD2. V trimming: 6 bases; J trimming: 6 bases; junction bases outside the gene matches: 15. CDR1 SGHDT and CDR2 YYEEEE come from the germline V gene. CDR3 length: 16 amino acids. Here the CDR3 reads CASTPLPVGGSNEQFF. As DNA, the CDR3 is TGTGCCAGCACCCCTTTGCCCGTCGGCGGGAGCAATGAGCAGTTCTTC.

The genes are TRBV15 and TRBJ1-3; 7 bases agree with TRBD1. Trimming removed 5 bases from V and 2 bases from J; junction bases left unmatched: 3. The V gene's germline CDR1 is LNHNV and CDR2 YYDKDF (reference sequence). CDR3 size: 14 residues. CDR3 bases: TGTGCCACCAGCGCAGACAGGGCTGGAAACACCATATATTTT. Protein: CATSADRAGNTIYF.

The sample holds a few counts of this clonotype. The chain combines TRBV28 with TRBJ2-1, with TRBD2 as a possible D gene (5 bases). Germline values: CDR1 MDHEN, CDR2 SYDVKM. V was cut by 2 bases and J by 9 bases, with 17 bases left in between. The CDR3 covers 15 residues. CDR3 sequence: CASSLPGGRSREQFF. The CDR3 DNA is TGTGCCAGCAGTTTACCGGGCGGGCGGTCTCGTGAGCAGTTCTTC.

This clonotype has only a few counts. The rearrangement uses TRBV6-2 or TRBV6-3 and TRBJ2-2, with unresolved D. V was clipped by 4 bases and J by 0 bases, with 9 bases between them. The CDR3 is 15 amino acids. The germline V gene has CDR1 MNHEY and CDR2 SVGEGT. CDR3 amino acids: CASSSVLSNTGELFF. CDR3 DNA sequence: TGTGCCAGCAGTTCGGTGCTTTCGAACACCGGGGAGCTGTTTTTT.

The CDR3 loop is CASGSILGREETQYF. In DNA, the CDR3 is TGTGCTAGTGGCTCCATTTTAGGGCGGGAAGAGACCCAGTACTTC. The chain joins TRBV12-5 to TRBJ2-5; possibly TRBD2 for D (5 bases). The CDR3 is 15 residues long. Germline-derived CDR1 and CDR2 are LGHNT and FRNRAP. V was cut by 6 bases and J by 3 bases, with 17 bases left in between.

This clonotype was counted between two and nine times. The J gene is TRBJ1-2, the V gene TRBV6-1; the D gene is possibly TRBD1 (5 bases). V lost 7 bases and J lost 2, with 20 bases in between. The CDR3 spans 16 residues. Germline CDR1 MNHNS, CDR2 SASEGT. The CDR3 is CASTSNPGSSNYGYTF. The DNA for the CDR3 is TGTGCCAGCACCTCCAACCCAGGGTCCTCCAACTATGGCTACACCTTC.

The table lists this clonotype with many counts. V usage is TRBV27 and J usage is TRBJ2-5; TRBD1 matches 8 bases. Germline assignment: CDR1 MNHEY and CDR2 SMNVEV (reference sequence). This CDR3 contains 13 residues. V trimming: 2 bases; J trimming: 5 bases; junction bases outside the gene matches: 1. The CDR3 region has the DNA TGTGCCAGCAGTTTACGGACAGGGGAGACCCAGTACTTC. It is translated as CASSLRTGETQYF.

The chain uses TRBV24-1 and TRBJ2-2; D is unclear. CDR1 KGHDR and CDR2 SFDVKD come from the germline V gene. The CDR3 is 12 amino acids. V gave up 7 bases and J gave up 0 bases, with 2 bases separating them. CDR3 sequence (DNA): TGTGCCACCAGGGCGAACACCGGGGAGCTGTTTTTT. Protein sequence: CATRANTGELFF.

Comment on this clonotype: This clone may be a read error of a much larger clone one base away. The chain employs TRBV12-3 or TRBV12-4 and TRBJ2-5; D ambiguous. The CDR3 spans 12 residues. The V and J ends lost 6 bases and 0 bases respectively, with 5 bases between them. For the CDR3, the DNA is TGTGCCAGCAGCGTAGACCAAGAGACCCAGTACTTC. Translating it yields CASSVDQETQYF.

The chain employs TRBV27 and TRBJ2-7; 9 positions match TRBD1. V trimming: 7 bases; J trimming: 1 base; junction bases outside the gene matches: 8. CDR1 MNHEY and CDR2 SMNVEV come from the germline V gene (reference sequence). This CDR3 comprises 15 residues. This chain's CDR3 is CASTLTGGGSYEQYF. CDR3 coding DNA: TGTGCCAGCACCCTGACAGGGGGTGGGTCCTACGAGCAGTACTTC.

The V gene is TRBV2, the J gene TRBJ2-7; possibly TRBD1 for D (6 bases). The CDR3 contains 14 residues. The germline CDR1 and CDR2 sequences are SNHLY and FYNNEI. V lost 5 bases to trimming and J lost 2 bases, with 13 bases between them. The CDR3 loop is CASSYQTGAYEQYV. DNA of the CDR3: TGTGCCAGCAGTTACCAGACAGGAGCCTACGAGCAGTACGTC.

The CDR3 here is CASRTTGVTTGELFF. CDR3 coding DNA: TGTGCCAGCAGGACCACAGGGGTAACCACCGGGGAGCTGTTTTTT. V is TRBV7-6 and J is TRBJ2-2; 7 bases are a match to TRBD1. CDR1 SGHVS and CDR2 FNYEAQ come from the germline V gene. The CDR3 is 15 amino acids. V was clipped by 6 bases and J by 4 bases; unmatched bases: 8.

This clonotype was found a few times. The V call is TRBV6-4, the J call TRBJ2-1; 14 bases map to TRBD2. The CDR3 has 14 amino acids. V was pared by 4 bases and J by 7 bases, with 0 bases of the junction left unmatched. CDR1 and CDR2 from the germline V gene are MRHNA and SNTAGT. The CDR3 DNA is TGTGCCAGCAGTGGACTAGCGGGGGGGAATGAGCAGTTCTTC. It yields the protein CASSGLAGGNEQFF.

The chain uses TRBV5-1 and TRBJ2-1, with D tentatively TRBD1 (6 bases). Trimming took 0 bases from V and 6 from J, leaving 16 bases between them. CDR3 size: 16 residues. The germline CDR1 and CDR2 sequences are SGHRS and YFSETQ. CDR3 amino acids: CASSLVDQGWGNEQFF. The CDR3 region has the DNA TGCGCCAGCAGCTTGGTAGACCAGGGGTGGGGCAATGAGCAGTTCTTC. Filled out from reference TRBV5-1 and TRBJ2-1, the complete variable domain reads KAGVTQTPRYLIKTRGQQVTLSCSPISGHRSVSWYQQTPGQGLQFLFEYFSETQRNKGNFPGRFSGRQFSNSRSEMNVSTLELGDSALYLCASSLVDQGWGNEQFFGPGTRLTVL.

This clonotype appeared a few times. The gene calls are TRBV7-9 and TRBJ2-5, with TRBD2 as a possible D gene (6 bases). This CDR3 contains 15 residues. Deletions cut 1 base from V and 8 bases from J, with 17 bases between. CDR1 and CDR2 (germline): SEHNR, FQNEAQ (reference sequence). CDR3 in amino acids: CASSLDGRTSFTQYF. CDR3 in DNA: TGTGCCAGCAGCTTAGATGGGAGGACTTCTTTTACCCAGTACTTC. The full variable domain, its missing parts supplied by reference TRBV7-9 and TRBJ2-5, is DTGVSQNPRHKITKRGQNVTFRCDPISEHNRLYWYRQTLGQGPEFLTYFQNEAQLEKSRLLSDRFSAERPKGSFSTLEIQRTEQGDSAMYLCASSLDGRTSFTQYFGPGTRLLVL.

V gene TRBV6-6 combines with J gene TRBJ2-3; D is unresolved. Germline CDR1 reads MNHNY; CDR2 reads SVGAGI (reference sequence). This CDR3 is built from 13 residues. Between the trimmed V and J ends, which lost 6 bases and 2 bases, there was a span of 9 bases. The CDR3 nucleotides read TGTGCCAGCAGAAAAACAGTCACAGATACGCAGTATTTT. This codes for CASRKTVTDTQYF.